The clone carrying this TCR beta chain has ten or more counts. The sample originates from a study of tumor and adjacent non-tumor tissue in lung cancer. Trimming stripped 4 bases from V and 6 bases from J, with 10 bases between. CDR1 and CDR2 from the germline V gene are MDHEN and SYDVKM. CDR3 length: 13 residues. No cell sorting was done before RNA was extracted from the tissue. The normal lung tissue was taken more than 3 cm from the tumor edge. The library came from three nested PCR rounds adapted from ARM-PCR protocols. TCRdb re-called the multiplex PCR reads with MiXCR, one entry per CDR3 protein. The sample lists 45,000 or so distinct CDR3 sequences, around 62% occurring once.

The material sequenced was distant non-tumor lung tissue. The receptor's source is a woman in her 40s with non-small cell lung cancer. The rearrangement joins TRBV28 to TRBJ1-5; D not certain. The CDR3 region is CASSSTQSQPQHF. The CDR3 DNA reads TGTGCCAGCAGTTCCACCCAGAGTCAGCCCCAGCATTTT. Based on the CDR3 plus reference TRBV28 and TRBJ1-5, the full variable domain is DVKVTQSSRYLVKRTGEKVFLECVQDMDHENMFWYRQDPGLGLRLIYFSYDVKMKEKGDIPEGYSVSREKKERFSLILESASTNQTSMYLCASSSTQSQPQHFGDGTRLSIL.